A selection of T cell receptor beta chains follows, all from one sample in a study of blood T cell repertoires in COVID-19. This table comes from immunoSEQ multiplex PCR, and its TCRdb copy is limited to in-frame clones, with some not included. The sample lists approximately 170,000 clones, 80% to 90% occurring once. Sequenced material: peripheral blood. These receptors all come from a man aged 25 to 40 with acute or convalescent COVID-19. Both conserved end residues are part of each CDR3. D genes are given only for firm matches. Clone size is stated in some rows and not others, as once, few, many or a class when expanded.

J gene	clone size	D gene	V gene	CDR3 DNA	CDR3 protein
TRBJ2-7	.	TRBD2	TRBV5-4	TGTGCCAGCAGCTCAGAACGAAGCGGGAGTTTCTCCTACGAGCAGTACTTC	CASSSERSGSFSYEQYF
TRBJ2-7	once	.	TRBV27	TGTGCCAGCAGTCCAGACCCCGATATAGGGAGGAAGTACGAGCAGTACTTC	CASSPDPDIGRKYEQYF
TRBJ2-1	.	TRBD2	TRBV28	TGTGCCAGCCTAGGACAGGGTAGTTGGACTAGCGGATTCAATGAGCAGTTCTTC	CASLGQGSWTSGFNEQFF
TRBJ1-3	once	TRBD1	TRBV15	TGTGCCACCAGCCCTAGGACAGGGCGTACTGGAAACACCATATATTTT	CATSPRTGRTGNTIYF
TRBJ1-1	few	.	TRBV12-3/TRBV12-4	TGTGCCAGCAGTATCGACAGCCTAGAAGCTTTCTTT	CASSIDSLEAFF
TRBJ1-6	.	.	TRBV6-6	TGTGCCAGCAGTTCCAGGAATAATTCACCCCTCCACTTT	CASSSRNNSPLHF
TRBJ2-1	.	TRBD2	TRBV5-5	TGTGCCAGCAGCCCCGGTCTAGCGGGGGGAAATGAGCAGTTCTTC	CASSPGLAGGNEQFF
TRBJ1-4	.	.	TRBV6-5	TGTGCCAGCAGTTACTCGGGGGGAGGGGGTGAAAAACTGTTTTTT	CASSYSGGGGEKLFF
TRBJ1-2	.	.	TRBV28	TGTGCCAGCAGACCTCAGGGTGTTCCCCTTGGCTACACCTTC	CASRPQGVPLGYTF
TRBJ2-1	once	TRBD1	TRBV5-1	TGCGCCAGCAGCAGAGGACAGGGGGCGGGTGAGCAGTTCTTC	CASSRGQGAGEQFF
TRBJ2-1	few	.	TRBV9	TGTGCCAGCAGCCCCCAGACCCGGAGGGTTGAGCAGTTCTTC	CASSPQTRRVEQFF
TRBJ1-1	.	.	TRBV6-5	TGTGCCAGCAGTTTACATCCACAGAACACTGAAGCTTTCTTT	CASSLHPQNTEAFF
TRBJ1-2	.	.	TRBV10-3	TGTGCGGCCGGACAGACGCGGTATGGCTACACCTTC	CAAGQTRYGYTF
TRBJ2-3	.	.	TRBV6-4	TGTGCCAGCAGTGACGGAGCAGGGACAGATACGCAGTATTTT	CASSDGAGTDTQYF
TRBJ1-1	.	.	TRBV27	TGTGCCAGCAGACTAACCCGGTCGACAGGCTTGGGGACTGAAGCTTTCTTT	CASRLTRSTGLGTEAFF
TRBJ1-3	once	.	TRBV7-2	TGTGCCAGCAGCTTTTCGGACTTTCCCTCTGGAAACACCATATATTTT	CASSFSDFPSGNTIYF
TRBJ2-1	.	.	TRBV5-1	TGCGCCAGCAGCAGGGACTTAAGTAAGGATGAGCAGTTCTTC	CASSRDLSKDEQFF
TRBJ2-7	.	.	TRBV4-2	TGTGCCAGCAGCCGTCACCGGGAGCAGTACTTC	CASSRHREQYF
TRBJ2-7	.	TRBD1	TRBV10-1	TGCGCCAGCAGCGAAACGACAGGGGGCAGTACCTACGAGCAGTACTTC	CASSETTGGSTYEQYF
TRBJ1-1	once	.	TRBV19	TGTGCCAGTCGAGAAAGACAGGAGGTGATTAATACTGAAGCTTTCTTT	CASRERQEVINTEAFF
TRBJ1-4	.	TRBD1	TRBV11-2	TGTGCCAGCAGCCCGGGACAGGTCTATAATGAAAAACTGTTTTTT	CASSPGQVYNEKLFF
TRBJ2-3	.	.	TRBV7-9	TGTGCCACCGCCGCTTGGGCCCGCACAGATACGCAGTATTTT	CATAAWARTDTQYF
TRBJ1-4	.	.	TRBV2	TGTGCCAGCAGGTGGGGGGGCGGAGATGAAAAACTGTTTTTT	CASRWGGGDEKLFF
TRBJ2-2	.	.	TRBV27	TGTGCCAGCAGAGGGTACGGGATCGCCGGGGAGCTGTTTTTT	CASRGYGIAGELFF
TRBJ2-3	.	.	TRBV29-1	TGCAGCGTTAGGGGCACAAAGACTTACACAGATACGCAGTATTTT	CSVRGTKTYTDTQYF
TRBJ1-1	.	.	TRBV20-1	TGCAGTGCTAGTTTCTCAGGAGGGACTGAAGCTTTCTTT	CSASFSGGTEAFF
TRBJ2-1	.	TRBD2	TRBV9	TGTGCCAGCAGCGGGACTAGCGGGAGTATCGGTGAGCAGTTCTTC	CASSGTSGSIGEQFF
TRBJ2-1	.	TRBD2	TRBV4-1	TGCGCCAGCAGGAGTACGGGGGGGCCCATAAATGAGCAGTTCTTC	CASRSTGGPINEQFF
TRBJ2-5	.	.	TRBV7-9	TGTGCCAGCAGCTTAGGGGCGGGGATTCAAGAGACCCAGTACTTC	CASSLGAGIQETQYF
TRBJ1-2	.	.	TRBV27	TGTGCCAGCAGGGCCTCGGGTGGCTACACCTTC	CASRASGGYTF
TRBJ1-2	.	.	TRBV12-3/TRBV12-4	TGTGCCAGCAGTTTAGGGGAGAACTATGGCTACACCTTC	CASSLGENYGYTF
TRBJ2-1	once	TRBD2	TRBV5-4	TGTGCCAGCAGCCGGACTAGCGGGGGGGGTAATGAGCAGTTCTTC	CASSRTSGGGNEQFF
TRBJ1-3	.	TRBD1	TRBV7-9	TGTGCCAGCAGCCCAGGGACAGGGGGAAACACCATATATTTT	CASSPGTGGNTIYF
TRBJ2-7	.	TRBD1	TRBV10-3	TGTGCCATCAGTACCCGGGACAGCTCCTACGAGCAGTACTTC	CAISTRDSSYEQYF
TRBJ2-1	.	TRBD2	TRBV28	TGTGCCAGCAGTCCACCAATGGCGGGAGGGATCAATGAGCAGTTCTTC	CASSPPMAGGINEQFF
TRBJ1-1	.	.	TRBV6-5	TGTGCCAGCAGTTACTCGAACAGGGCGAACACTGAAGCTTTCTTT	CASSYSNRANTEAFF
TRBJ2-7	.	.	TRBV21-1	TGTGCCAGCACCCCGGGCCAGGGCGGATACTTC	CASTPGQGGYF
TRBJ1-5	.	TRBD1	TRBV6-5	TGTGCCACCCTAGGTACAGGGGGCGCAGGTCAGCCCCAGCATTTT	CATLGTGGAGQPQHF
TRBJ2-1	.	TRBD1	TRBV7-2	TGTGCCAGCAGCTTAGAAGGGACAGGGGGCTACAATGAGCAGTTCTTC	CASSLEGTGGYNEQFF
TRBJ1-3	.	TRBD1	TRBV7-9	TGTGCCAGCAGCTTAGGCAGGGGGCGAGGAAACACCATATATTTT	CASSLGRGRGNTIYF
TRBJ2-7	.	.	TRBV27	TGTGCCAGCAGCAATAAGACAGATTCCTACGAGCAGTACTTC	CASSNKTDSYEQYF
TRBJ1-2	.	TRBD1	TRBV5-4	TGTGCCAGCAGCTCGGGACAGGGGTTTAACTATGGCTACACCTTC	CASSSGQGFNYGYTF
TRBJ1-2	.	.	TRBV20-1	TGCAGTGCAAGCCTCGCAGGGGGCTACACCTTC	CSASLAGGYTF
TRBJ2-5	.	.	TRBV18	TGTGCCAGCTCACCACAGGCTTTAAGACTTCAAGAGACCCAGTACTTC	CASSPQALRLQETQYF
TRBJ1-3	.	.	TRBV6-5	TGTGCCAGCAGTCCTGACAGGTACTCTGGAAACACCATATATTTT	CASSPDRYSGNTIYF
TRBJ1-1	.	TRBD1	TRBV6-1	TGTGCCAGCAGTGAATCTGGGACAGGGGACTCTGAAGCTTTCTTT	CASSESGTGDSEAFF
TRBJ2-7	.	TRBD2	TRBV28	TGTGCCAGCAGTACCCCGGGGGGTCTCTCCTACGAGCAGTACTTC	CASSTPGGLSYEQYF
TRBJ2-2	.	.	TRBV2	TGTGCCAGCAGTGAGTCTCGTACGAACACCGGGGAGCTGTTTTTT	CASSESRTNTGELFF
TRBJ1-5	.	TRBD1	TRBV28	TGTGCCAGCAGCTCCCCGGGACAGGGAACGAAGCCCCAGCATTTT	CASSSPGQGTKPQHF
TRBJ2-5	.	TRBD2	TRBV2	TGTGCCAGCAGACACTATCTAGCGGCCCACCGCCAAAAGTACGAGACCCAGTACTTC	CASRHYLAAHRQKYETQYF